This T cell receptor beta chain was sequenced for a study of blood T cell repertoires in COVID-19. Whole-study context: Samples came from the United States, Italy and Spain, spanning acute and convalescent COVID-19. T cells, B-cell-depleted T cells, or PBMCs supplied cDNA or gDNA.

The J segment lost 8 bases and the V segment lost 6 bases, leaving 8 bases of the junction unmatched. The CDR3 contains 15 residues. Germline V gene data show CDR1 as LNHDA and CDR2 as SQIVND (reference sequence). Clones were read by immunoSEQ multiplex PCR, and TCRdb kept only the in-frame ones, dropping some. This sample has roughly 200,000 clones, with around 85% found just once. The source of this sequence is a human donor with active or convalescent COVID-19. The donor label of this sample is uncertain. What was sequenced was peripheral blood. The chain has TRBV19 and TRBJ2-1, with 12 nucleotides matching TRBD2. The CDR3 region has the DNA TGTGCCAGTAGCTTACTAGCGGGAGGAGGGGATGAGCAGTTCTTC. Its translation: CASSLLAGGGDEQFF.